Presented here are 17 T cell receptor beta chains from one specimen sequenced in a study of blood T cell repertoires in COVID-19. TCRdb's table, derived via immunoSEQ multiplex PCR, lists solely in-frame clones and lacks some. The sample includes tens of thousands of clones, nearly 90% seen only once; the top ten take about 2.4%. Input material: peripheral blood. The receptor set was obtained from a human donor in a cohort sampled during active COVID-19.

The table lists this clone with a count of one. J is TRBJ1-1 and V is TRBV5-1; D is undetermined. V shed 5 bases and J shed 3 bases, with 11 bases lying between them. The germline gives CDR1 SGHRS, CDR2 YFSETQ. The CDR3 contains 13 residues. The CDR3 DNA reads TGCGCCAGCAGGGAGATTGCTTACACTGAAGCTTTCTTT. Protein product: CASREIAYTEAFF.

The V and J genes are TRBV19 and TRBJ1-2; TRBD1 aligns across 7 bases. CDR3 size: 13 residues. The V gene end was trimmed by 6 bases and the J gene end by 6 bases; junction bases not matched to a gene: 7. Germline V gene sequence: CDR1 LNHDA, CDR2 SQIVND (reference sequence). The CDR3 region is CASRPDRADGYTF. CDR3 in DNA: TGTGCCAGTAGGCCCGACAGGGCCGATGGCTACACCTTC.

CDR3 DNA sequence: TGTGCCTGGAGTGTACTCCGGACTAGCGGGGGGGCCCGCGGGGAGCTGTTTTTT. Its protein product is CAWSVLRTSGGARGELFF. V gene TRBV30 combines with J gene TRBJ2-2; 15 positions match TRBD2. From germline, CDR1 is GTSNPN and CDR2 SVGIG (reference sequence). After removal of 0 bases from V and 7 bases from J, the junction contained 9 bases not matched to a gene. The CDR3 is made up of 18 amino acids.

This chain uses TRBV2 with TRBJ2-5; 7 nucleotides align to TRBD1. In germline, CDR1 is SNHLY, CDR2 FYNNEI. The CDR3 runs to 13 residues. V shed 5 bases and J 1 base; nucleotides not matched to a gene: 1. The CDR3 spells CASSRDSQETQYF. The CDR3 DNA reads TGTGCCAGCAGTCGGGACAGCCAAGAGACCCAGTACTTC.

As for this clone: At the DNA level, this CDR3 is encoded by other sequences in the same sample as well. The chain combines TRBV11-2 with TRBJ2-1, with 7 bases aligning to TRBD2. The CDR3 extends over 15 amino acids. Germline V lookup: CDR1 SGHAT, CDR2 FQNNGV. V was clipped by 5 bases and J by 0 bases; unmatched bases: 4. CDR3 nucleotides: TGTGCCAGCAGCCGCGGGGGTAGCTCCTACAATGAGCAGTTCTTC. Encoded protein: CASSRGGSSYNEQFF.

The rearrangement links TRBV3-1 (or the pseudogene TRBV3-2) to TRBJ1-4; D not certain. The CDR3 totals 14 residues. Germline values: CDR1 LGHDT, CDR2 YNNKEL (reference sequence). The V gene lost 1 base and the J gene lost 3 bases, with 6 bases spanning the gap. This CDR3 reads CASSQVRSNEKLFF. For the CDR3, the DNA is TGTGCCAGCAGCCAAGTGAGGTCTAATGAAAAACTGTTTTTT.

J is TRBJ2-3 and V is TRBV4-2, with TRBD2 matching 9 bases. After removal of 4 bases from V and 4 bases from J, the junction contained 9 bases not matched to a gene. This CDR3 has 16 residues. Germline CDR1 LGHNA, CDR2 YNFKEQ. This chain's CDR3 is CASSLFDSGGADTQYF. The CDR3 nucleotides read TGTGCCAGCAGCCTCTTTGATAGCGGGGGCGCAGATACGCAGTATTTT.

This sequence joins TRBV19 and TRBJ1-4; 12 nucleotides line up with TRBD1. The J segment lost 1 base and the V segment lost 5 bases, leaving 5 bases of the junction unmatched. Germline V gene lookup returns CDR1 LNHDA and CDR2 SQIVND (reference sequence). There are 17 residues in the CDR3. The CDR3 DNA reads TGTGCCAGTAGTCCCCGGGACAGGGGGCTAACTAATGAAAAACTGTTTTTT. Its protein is CASSPRDRGLTNEKLFF. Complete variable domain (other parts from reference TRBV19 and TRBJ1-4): DGGITQSPKYLFRKEGQNVTLSCEQNLNHDAMYWYRQDPGQGLRLIYYSQIVNDFQKGDIAEGYSVSREKKESFPLTVTSAQKNPTAFYLCASSPRDRGLTNEKLFFGSGTQLSVL.

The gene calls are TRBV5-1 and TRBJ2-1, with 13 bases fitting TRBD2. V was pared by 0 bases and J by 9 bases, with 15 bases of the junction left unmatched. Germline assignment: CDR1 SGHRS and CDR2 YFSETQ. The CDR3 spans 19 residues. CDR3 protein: CASSLVWGLLAGGPGEQFF. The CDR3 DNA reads TGCGCCAGCAGCTTGGTGTGGGGCCTACTAGCGGGGGGGCCTGGTGAGCAGTTCTTC.

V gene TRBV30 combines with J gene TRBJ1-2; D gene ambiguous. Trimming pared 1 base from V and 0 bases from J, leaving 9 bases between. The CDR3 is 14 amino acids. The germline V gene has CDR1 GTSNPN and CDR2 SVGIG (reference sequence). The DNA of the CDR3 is TGTGCCTGGAGTGCAACAGAATCTAACTATGGCTACACCTTC. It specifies CAWSATESNYGYTF.

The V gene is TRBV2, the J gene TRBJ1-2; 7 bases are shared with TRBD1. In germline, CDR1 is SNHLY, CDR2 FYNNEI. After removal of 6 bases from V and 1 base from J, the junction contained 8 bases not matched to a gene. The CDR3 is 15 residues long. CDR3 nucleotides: TGTGCCAGCAGGGAGGGACAGTCTTATAACTATGGCTACACCTTC. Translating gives CASREGQSYNYGYTF.

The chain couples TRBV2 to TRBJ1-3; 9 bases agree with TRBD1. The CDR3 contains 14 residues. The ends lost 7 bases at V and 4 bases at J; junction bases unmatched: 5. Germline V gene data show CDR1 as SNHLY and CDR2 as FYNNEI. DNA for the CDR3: TGTGCCAGCACAGGACAGGGGCTAGGAAACACCATATATTTT. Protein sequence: CASTGQGLGNTIYF.

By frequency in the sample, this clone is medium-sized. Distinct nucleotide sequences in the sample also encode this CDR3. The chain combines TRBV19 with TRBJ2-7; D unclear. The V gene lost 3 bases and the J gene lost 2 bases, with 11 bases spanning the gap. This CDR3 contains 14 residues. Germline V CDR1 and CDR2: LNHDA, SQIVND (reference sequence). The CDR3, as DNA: TGTGCCAGTAGTATCGGGTCCGGTCCCTACGAGCAGTACTTC. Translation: CASSIGSGPYEQYF. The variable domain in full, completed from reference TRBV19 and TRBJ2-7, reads DGGITQSPKYLFRKEGQNVTLSCEQNLNHDAMYWYRQDPGQGLRLIYYSQIVNDFQKGDIAEGYSVSREKKESFPLTVTSAQKNPTAFYLCASSIGSGPYEQYFGPGTRLTVT.

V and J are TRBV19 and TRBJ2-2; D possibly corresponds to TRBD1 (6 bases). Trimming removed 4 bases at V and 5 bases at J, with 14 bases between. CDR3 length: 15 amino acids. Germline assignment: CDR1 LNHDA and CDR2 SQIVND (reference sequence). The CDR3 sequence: CASSKTGLNTGELFF. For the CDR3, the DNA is TGTGCCAGTAGTAAAACAGGGTTGAATACCGGGGAGCTGTTTTTT.

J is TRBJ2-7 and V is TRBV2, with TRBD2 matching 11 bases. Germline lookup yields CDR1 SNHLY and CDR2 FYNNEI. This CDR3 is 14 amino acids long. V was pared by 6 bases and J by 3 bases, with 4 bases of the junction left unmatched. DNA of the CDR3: TGTGCCAGCAGGGGACTAGCGGATTACTACGAGCAGTACTTC. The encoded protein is CASRGLADYYEQYF. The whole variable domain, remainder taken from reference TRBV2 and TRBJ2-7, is EPEVTQTPSHQVTQMGQEVILRCVPISNHLYFYWYRQILGQKVEFLVSFYNNEISEKSEIFDDQFSVERPDGSNFTLKIRSTKLEDSAMYFCASRGLADYYEQYFGPGTRLTVT.

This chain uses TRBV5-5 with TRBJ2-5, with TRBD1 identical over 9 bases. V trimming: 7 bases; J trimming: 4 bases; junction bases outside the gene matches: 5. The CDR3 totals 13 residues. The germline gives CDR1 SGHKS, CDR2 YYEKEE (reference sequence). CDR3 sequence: CASGTDRGETQYF. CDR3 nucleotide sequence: TGTGCCAGCGGGACGGACAGGGGAGAGACCCAGTACTTC. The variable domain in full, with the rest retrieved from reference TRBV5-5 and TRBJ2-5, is DAGVTQSPTHLIKTRGQQVTLRCSPISGHKSVSWYQQVLGQGPQFIFQYYEKEERGRGNFPDRFSARQFPNYSSELNVNALLLGDSALYLCASGTDRGETQYFGPGTRLLVL.

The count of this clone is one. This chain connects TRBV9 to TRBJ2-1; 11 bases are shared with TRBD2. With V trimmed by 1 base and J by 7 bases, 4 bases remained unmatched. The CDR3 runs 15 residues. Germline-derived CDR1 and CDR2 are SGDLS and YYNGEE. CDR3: CASSVLAGGRNEQFF. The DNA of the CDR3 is TGTGCCAGCAGCGTACTAGCGGGGGGCCGAAATGAGCAGTTCTTC.